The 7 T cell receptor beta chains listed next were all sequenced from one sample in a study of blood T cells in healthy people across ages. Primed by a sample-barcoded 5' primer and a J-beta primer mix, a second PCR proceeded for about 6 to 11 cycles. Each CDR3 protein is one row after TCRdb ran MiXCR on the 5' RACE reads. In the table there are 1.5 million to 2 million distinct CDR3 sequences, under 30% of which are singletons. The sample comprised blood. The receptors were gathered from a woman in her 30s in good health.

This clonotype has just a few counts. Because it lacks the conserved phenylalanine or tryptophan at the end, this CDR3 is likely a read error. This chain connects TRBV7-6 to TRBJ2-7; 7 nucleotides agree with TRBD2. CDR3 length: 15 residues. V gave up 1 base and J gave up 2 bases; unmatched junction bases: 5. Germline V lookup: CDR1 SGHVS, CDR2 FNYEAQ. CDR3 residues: CASSLEAGPTYEQYC. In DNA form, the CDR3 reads TGTGCCAGCAGCTTAGAAGCGGGGCCAACCTACGAGCAGTACTGC.

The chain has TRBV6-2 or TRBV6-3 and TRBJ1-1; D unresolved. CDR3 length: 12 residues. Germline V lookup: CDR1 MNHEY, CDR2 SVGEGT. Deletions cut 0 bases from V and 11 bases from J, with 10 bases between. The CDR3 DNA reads TGTGCCAGCAGTTACTCGCGGATGGGCGCTTTCTTT. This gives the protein CASSYSRMGAFF.

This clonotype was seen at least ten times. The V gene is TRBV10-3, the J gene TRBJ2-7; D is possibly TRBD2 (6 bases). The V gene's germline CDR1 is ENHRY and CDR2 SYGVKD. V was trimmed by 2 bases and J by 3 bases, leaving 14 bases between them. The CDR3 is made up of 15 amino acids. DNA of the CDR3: TGTGCCATCAGTGAGAGGGGACGGGGGAACTACGAGCAGTACTTC. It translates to CAISERGRGNYEQYF.

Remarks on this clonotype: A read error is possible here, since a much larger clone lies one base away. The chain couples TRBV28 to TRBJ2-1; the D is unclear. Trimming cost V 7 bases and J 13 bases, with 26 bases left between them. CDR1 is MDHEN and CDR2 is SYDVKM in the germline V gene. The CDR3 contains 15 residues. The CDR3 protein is CASTPYSLPQETQFF. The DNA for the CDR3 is TGTGCCAGCACCCCTTACAGTCTTCCCCAAGAGACCCAGTTCTTC.

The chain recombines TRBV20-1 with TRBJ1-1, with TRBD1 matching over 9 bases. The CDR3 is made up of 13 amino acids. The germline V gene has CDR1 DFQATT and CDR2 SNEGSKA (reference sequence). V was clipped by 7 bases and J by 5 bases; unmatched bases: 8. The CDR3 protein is CSVQDRGGTEAFF. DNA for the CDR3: TGCAGTGTCCAGGACAGGGGCGGAACTGAAGCTTTCTTT.

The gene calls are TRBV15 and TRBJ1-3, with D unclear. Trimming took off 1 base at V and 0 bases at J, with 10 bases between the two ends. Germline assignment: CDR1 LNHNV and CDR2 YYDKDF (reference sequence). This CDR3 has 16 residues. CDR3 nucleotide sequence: TGTGCCACCAGCAGAGGGGTCGTCCACTCTGGAAACACCATATATTTT. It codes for CATSRGVVHSGNTIYF.

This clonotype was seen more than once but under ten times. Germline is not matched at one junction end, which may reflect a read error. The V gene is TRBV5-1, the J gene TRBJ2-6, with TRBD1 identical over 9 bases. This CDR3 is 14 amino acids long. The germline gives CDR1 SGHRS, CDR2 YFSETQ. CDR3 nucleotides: TGCGCCAGCCGGACAGGGGCTGGGGCCGACGTCCTGACTTTC. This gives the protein CASRTGAGADVLTF. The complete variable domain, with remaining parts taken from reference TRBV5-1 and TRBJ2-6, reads KAGVTQTPRYLIKTRGQQVTLSCSPISGHRSVSWYQQTPGQGLQFLFEYFSETQRNKGNFPGRFSGRQFSNSRSEMNVSTLELGDSALYLCASRTGAGADVLTFGAGSRLTVL.